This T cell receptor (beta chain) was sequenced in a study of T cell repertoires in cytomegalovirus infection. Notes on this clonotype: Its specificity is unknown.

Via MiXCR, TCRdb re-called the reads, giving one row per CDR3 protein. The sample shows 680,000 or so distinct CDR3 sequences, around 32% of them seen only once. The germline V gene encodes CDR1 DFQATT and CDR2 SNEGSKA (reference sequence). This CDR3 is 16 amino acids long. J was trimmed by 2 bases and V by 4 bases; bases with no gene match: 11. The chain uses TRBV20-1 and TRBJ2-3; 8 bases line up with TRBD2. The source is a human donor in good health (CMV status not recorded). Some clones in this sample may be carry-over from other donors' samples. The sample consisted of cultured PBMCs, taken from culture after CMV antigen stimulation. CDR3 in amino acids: CSATSPGLGNTDTQYF. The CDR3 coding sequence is TGCAGTGCTACAAGCCCGGGACTAGGGAACACAGATACGCAGTATTTT.